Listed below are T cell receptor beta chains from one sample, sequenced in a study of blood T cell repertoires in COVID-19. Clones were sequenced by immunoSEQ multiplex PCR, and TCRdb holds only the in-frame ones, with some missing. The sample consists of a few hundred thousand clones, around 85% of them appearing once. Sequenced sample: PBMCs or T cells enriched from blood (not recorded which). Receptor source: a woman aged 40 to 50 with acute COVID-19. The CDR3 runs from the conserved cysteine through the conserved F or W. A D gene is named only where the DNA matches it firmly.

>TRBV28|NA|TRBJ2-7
CASSFHFWDKTYEQYF
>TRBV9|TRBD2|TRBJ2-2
CASSSRTSGYTGELFF
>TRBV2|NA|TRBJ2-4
CASSREGPTLAKNIQYF
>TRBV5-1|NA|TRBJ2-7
CASSQFLTGYEQYF
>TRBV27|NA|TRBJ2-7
CASSLEGGISGEQYF
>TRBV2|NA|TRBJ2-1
CASGQSSYNEQFF
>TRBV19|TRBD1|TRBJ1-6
CASSNTGALPPLHF
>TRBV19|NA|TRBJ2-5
CASNTQGQETQYF
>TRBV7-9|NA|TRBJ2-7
CASSPLDFYEQYF
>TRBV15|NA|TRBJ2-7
CATSGGTGEQYF
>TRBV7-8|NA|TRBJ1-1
CASSPNAARNTEAFF
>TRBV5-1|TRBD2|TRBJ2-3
CASSGNSGRGTDTQYF
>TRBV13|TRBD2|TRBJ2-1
CASSLAGGNEQFF
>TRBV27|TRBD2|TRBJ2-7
CASSSTSGGSYYEQYF
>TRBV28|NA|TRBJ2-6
CASSPSGASGANVLTF
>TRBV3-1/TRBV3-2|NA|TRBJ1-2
CASSQDRLYGSSPYGYTF
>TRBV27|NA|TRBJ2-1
CASSLSSLGHNEQFF
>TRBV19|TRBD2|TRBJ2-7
CASSPVAGGSLGEQYF
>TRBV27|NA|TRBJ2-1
CASSSTRREQFF
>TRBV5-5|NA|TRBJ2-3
CASSLRRDSADTQYF
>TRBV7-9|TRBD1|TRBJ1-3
CASSLGIRQGAAENTIYF
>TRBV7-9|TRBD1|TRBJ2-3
CASSQTGQGAGDTQYF
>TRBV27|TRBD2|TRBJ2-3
CASSHRLAPTVTDTQYF